This note documents a single TCR beta chain sequence. What it binds is unknown. Additional DNA sequences in this sample encode the identical CDR3. Germline V gives CDR1 KGHSH, CDR2 LQKENI. CDR3 length: 20 residues. Trimming took 3 bases from V and 1 from J; bases not matched to a gene: 18. Data came from immunoSEQ multiplex PCR; TCRdb stores just in-frame clones and leaves some out. Found here are about 50,000 clones, roughly three quarters of them singletons; the top ten hold about 5%. This sample is part of a study of T cell responses to AZD1222 COVID-19 vaccine. Study-wide results and caveats: Spike regions recognized by vaccine-associated CD4 TCRs spanned the protein, led by 160-218 and 743-854. Mostly white British, mostly female donors; authors suggested clonal diversity may be underestimated. None of the repertoires were sampled until the peak T cell response had passed. The breadth and depth of Spike-specific TCRs increased once two AZD1222 doses had been given.

The material was peripheral blood, obtained 28 days after the second AZD1222 dose. The clonotype comes from an adult who received the AZD1222 COVID-19 vaccine. The chain combines TRBV18 with TRBJ1-1, with 9 nucleotides matching TRBD1. The CDR3 DNA reads as TGTGCCAGCTCACCGACACCCTTGGGACAGGGAATTCTATCGAACACTGAAGCTTTCTTT. It specifies CASSPTPLGQGILSNTEAFF.